The rows below give T cell receptor beta chains drawn from one sample of a study of T cell responses to AZD1222 COVID-19 vaccine. Sequencing used immunoSEQ multiplex PCR; TCRdb keeps in-frame clones, though not all of them. This sample yields about 270,000 clones, of which 90% to 95% are seen a single time; less than 0.65% belongs to the top ten. Sequenced material: peripheral blood, taken 28 days after the second AZD1222 dose. Receptor source: an adult who received the AZD1222 COVID-19 vaccine. Both conserved end residues are part of each CDR3. Each record gives: clone size, CDR3 length, J gene, V gene, D gene, CDR3 protein, CDR3 DNA. D genes are given only for firm matches. A clone size is listed for some rows: how often the clone was seen (once, few, many), or a class if it is expanded.

clone_size: -; cdr3_length: 18; j_call: TRBJ2-3; v_call: TRBV19; d_call: -; cdr3_aa: CASSIGGRGSWSTDTQYF; cdr3_nt: TGTGCCAGTAGTATAGGAGGGCGCGGCTCGTGGAGCACAGATACGCAGTATTTT
clone_size: -; cdr3_length: 14; j_call: TRBJ2-7; v_call: TRBV6-5; d_call: TRBD1; cdr3_aa: CASSHRDRGYEQYF; cdr3_nt: TGTGCCAGCAGTCACCGGGACAGGGGCTACGAGCAGTACTTC
clone_size: -; cdr3_length: 15; j_call: TRBJ2-7; v_call: TRBV28; d_call: TRBD2; cdr3_aa: CASSPTSGGSYEQYF; cdr3_nt: TGTGCCAGCAGTCCGACTAGCGGGGGTTCCTACGAGCAGTACTTC
clone_size: once; cdr3_length: 16; j_call: TRBJ2-2; v_call: TRBV9; d_call: TRBD2; cdr3_aa: CASSILAGSLGGELFF; cdr3_nt: TGTGCCAGCAGCATACTAGCGGGCTCTCTCGGCGGGGAGCTGTTTTTT
clone_size: -; cdr3_length: 14; j_call: TRBJ1-1; v_call: TRBV18; d_call: -; cdr3_aa: CASSRWGAITEAFF; cdr3_nt: TGTGCCAGCTCCCGTTGGGGGGCGATCACTGAAGCTTTCTTT
clone_size: -; cdr3_length: 16; j_call: TRBJ2-5; v_call: TRBV28; d_call: TRBD2; cdr3_aa: CASSGAGTSDYETQYF; cdr3_nt: TGTGCCAGCAGTGGCGCCGGGACTAGCGACTACGAGACCCAGTACTTC
clone_size: -; cdr3_length: 14; j_call: TRBJ2-7; v_call: TRBV5-4; d_call: -; cdr3_aa: CASSLGAGESEQYF; cdr3_nt: TGTGCCAGCAGCTTGGGGGCAGGGGAAAGTGAGCAGTACTTC
clone_size: -; cdr3_length: 15; j_call: TRBJ2-5; v_call: TRBV5-1; d_call: -; cdr3_aa: CASSFTGRVKETQYF; cdr3_nt: TGCGCCAGCAGCTTTACAGGGAGGGTTAAGGAGACCCAGTACTTC
clone_size: few; cdr3_length: 16; j_call: TRBJ1-2; v_call: TRBV13; d_call: -; cdr3_aa: CASSLYRATPNYGYTF; cdr3_nt: TGTGCCAGCAGCTTGTACAGGGCGACGCCTAACTATGGCTACACCTTC
clone_size: -; cdr3_length: 17; j_call: TRBJ2-1; v_call: TRBV24-1; d_call: TRBD2; cdr3_aa: CATSDSLGLAGVNEQFF; cdr3_nt: TGTGCCACCAGTGATTCCCTCGGACTAGCGGGAGTCAATGAGCAGTTCTTC
clone_size: -; cdr3_length: 15; j_call: TRBJ2-1; v_call: TRBV5-1; d_call: TRBD2; cdr3_aa: CASSSGTSSYNEQFF; cdr3_nt: TGCGCCAGCAGTTCCGGGACTAGCTCCTACAATGAGCAGTTCTTC
clone_size: -; cdr3_length: 13; j_call: TRBJ1-2; v_call: TRBV2; d_call: TRBD1; cdr3_aa: CASSFDRANSYTF; cdr3_nt: TGTGCCAGCAGCTTCGACAGGGCGAATAGCTACACCTTC
clone_size: -; cdr3_length: 15; j_call: TRBJ2-2; v_call: TRBV5-1; d_call: -; cdr3_aa: CASSGLAVSTGELFF; cdr3_nt: TGCGCCAGCAGCGGATTAGCGGTCTCCACCGGGGAGCTGTTTTTT
clone_size: -; cdr3_length: 13; j_call: TRBJ1-5; v_call: TRBV19; d_call: -; cdr3_aa: CASTSGGNQPQHF; cdr3_nt: TGTGCCAGTACGTCAGGGGGCAATCAGCCCCAGCATTTT
clone_size: -; cdr3_length: 14; j_call: TRBJ1-1; v_call: TRBV27; d_call: -; cdr3_aa: CASSLEATNTEAFF; cdr3_nt: TGTGCCAGCAGTTTGGAGGCCACGAACACTGAAGCTTTCTTT
clone_size: -; cdr3_length: 11; j_call: TRBJ2-5; v_call: TRBV5-6; d_call: -; cdr3_aa: CASSLRETQYF; cdr3_nt: TGTGCCAGCAGCTTGAGGGAGACCCAGTACTTC
clone_size: -; cdr3_length: 16; j_call: TRBJ2-3; v_call: TRBV27; d_call: -; cdr3_aa: CASSLFPAGATDTQYF; cdr3_nt: TGTGCCAGCAGTTTATTCCCGGCAGGGGCCACAGATACGCAGTATTTT
clone_size: -; cdr3_length: 15; j_call: TRBJ2-3; v_call: TRBV7-2; d_call: -; cdr3_aa: CASSLARGKRNAQYF; cdr3_nt: TGTGCCAGCAGCTTAGCGAGGGGGAAAAGAAATGCGCAGTATTTT
clone_size: -; cdr3_length: 18; j_call: TRBJ2-7; v_call: TRBV5-6; d_call: TRBD2; cdr3_aa: CASSLVSRGGRLGYEQYF; cdr3_nt: TGTGCCAGCAGCTTGGTATCACGCGGGGGGCGCCTTGGGTACGAGCAGTACTTC
clone_size: -; cdr3_length: 15; j_call: TRBJ1-3; v_call: TRBV5-6; d_call: TRBD1; cdr3_aa: CASSLDRGSGNTIYF; cdr3_nt: TGTGCCAGCAGCCTGGACAGGGGATCTGGAAACACCATATATTTT
clone_size: -; cdr3_length: 12; j_call: TRBJ1-1; v_call: TRBV24-1; d_call: -; cdr3_aa: CATSGAGTEAFF; cdr3_nt: TGTGCCACCAGTGGGGCAGGGACTGAAGCTTTCTTT
clone_size: -; cdr3_length: 15; j_call: TRBJ1-6; v_call: TRBV3-1/TRBV3-2; d_call: -; cdr3_aa: CASSPSGGPNSPLHF; cdr3_nt: TGTGCCAGCAGCCCCTCCGGGGGGCCTAATTCACCCCTCCACTTT
clone_size: -; cdr3_length: 13; j_call: TRBJ2-1; v_call: TRBV28; d_call: -; cdr3_aa: CASTWGQYNEQFF; cdr3_nt: TGTGCCAGCACCTGGGGCCAGTACAATGAGCAGTTCTTC
clone_size: -; cdr3_length: 13; j_call: TRBJ2-1; v_call: TRBV5-6; d_call: -; cdr3_aa: CASKQLGTDEQFF; cdr3_nt: TGTGCCAGCAAGCAGCTGGGCACAGATGAGCAGTTCTTC
clone_size: few; cdr3_length: 15; j_call: TRBJ2-3; v_call: TRBV7-6; d_call: TRBD2; cdr3_aa: CASTLAGGLTDTQYF; cdr3_nt: TGTGCCAGCACGCTAGCGGGGGGGCTCACAGATACGCAGTATTTT
clone_size: -; cdr3_length: 14; j_call: TRBJ1-2; v_call: TRBV4-1; d_call: -; cdr3_aa: CASSQDTVDYGYTF; cdr3_nt: TGCGCCAGCAGCCAAGATACCGTGGACTATGGCTACACCTTC
clone_size: -; cdr3_length: 16; j_call: TRBJ2-7; v_call: TRBV28; d_call: TRBD2; cdr3_aa: CASSLAPGGGTYEQYF; cdr3_nt: TGTGCCAGCAGTTTGGCCCCCGGGGGGGGAACCTACGAGCAGTACTTC
clone_size: -; cdr3_length: 13; j_call: TRBJ2-7; v_call: TRBV28; d_call: -; cdr3_aa: CASKGGGFYEQYF; cdr3_nt: TGTGCCAGCAAGGGCGGGGGCTTTTACGAGCAGTACTTC
clone_size: -; cdr3_length: 16; j_call: TRBJ2-2; v_call: TRBV2; d_call: -; cdr3_aa: CASSGPAGANTGELFF; cdr3_nt: TGTGCCAGCAGTGGACCAGCAGGGGCGAATACCGGGGAGCTGTTTTTT
clone_size: -; cdr3_length: 15; j_call: TRBJ1-1; v_call: TRBV28; d_call: TRBD1; cdr3_aa: CASSFLQGANTEAFF; cdr3_nt: TGTGCCAGCAGTTTCCTACAGGGGGCGAACACTGAAGCTTTCTTT
clone_size: -; cdr3_length: 16; j_call: TRBJ1-4; v_call: TRBV7-2; d_call: -; cdr3_aa: CASSGQGGLPNEKLFF; cdr3_nt: TGTGCCAGCAGTGGGCAGGGAGGACTTCCTAATGAAAAACTGTTTTTT
clone_size: -; cdr3_length: 15; j_call: TRBJ2-1; v_call: TRBV19; d_call: TRBD2; cdr3_aa: CASSTGLASGNEQFF; cdr3_nt: TGTGCCAGTAGTACCGGACTAGCATCGGGCAATGAGCAGTTCTTC
clone_size: -; cdr3_length: 14; j_call: TRBJ2-2; v_call: TRBV11-3; d_call: -; cdr3_aa: CASSLDTGTGELFF; cdr3_nt: TGTGCCAGCAGCTTAGATACTGGGACCGGGGAGCTGTTTTTT
clone_size: -; cdr3_length: 16; j_call: TRBJ1-4; v_call: TRBV7-2; d_call: -; cdr3_aa: CASSPRDSPTNEKLFF; cdr3_nt: TGTGCCAGCAGCCCGCGGGACTCCCCAACTAATGAAAAACTGTTTTTT
clone_size: -; cdr3_length: 15; j_call: TRBJ2-7; v_call: TRBV7-2; d_call: -; cdr3_aa: CASSLAGWKSYEQYF; cdr3_nt: TGTGCCAGCAGCTTAGCGGGTTGGAAGTCCTACGAGCAGTACTTC